Each of the 27 T cell receptor beta chains below was sequenced from the same sample in a study of CD8 T cells in Susac syndrome. A quantity of about 0.5 to 1 ug RNA underwent reverse transcription using random hexamers. TCRdb fed the immunoSEQ multiplex PCR reads into MiXCR, producing one record per CDR3 protein. The data hold about 80,000 distinct CDR3 sequences, with about 94% observed a single time. Sequencing was performed on CD8+ T cells from PBMCs. The origin of the receptors is a human donor with Susac syndrome.

The chain uses TRBV27 and TRBJ1-5; D is unclear. Germline CDR1 MNHEY, CDR2 SMNVEV (reference sequence). The V end was cut by 0 bases, the J end by 6 bases, with 6 bases between. CDR3 size: 13 residues. The CDR3 sequence is CASSLSMGQPQHF. The CDR3 DNA follows: TGTGCCAGCAGTTTATCGATGGGTCAGCCCCAGCATTTT.

This clonotype is a singleton in its sample. The V call is TRBV7-6, the J call TRBJ2-2, with 8 nucleotides matching TRBD1. The CDR3 spans 15 residues. Germline V gene sequence: CDR1 SGHVS, CDR2 FNYEAQ. J gave up 3 bases and V 4 bases, and 4 bases lay outside the gene matches. The CDR3: CASSSTDRDTGELFF. Written as DNA, the CDR3 is TGTGCCAGCAGCTCAACGGACAGGGACACCGGGGAGCTGTTTTTT. The complete variable domain, with remaining parts taken from reference TRBV7-6 and TRBJ2-2, reads GAGVSQSPRYKVTKRGQDVALRCDPISGHVSLYWYRQALGQGPEFLTYFNYEAQQDKSGLPNDRFSAERPEGSISTLTIQRTEQRDSAMYRCASSSTDRDTGELFFGEGSRLTVL.

The genes are TRBV7-2 and TRBJ2-6, with unresolved D. The germline V and J ends were trimmed by 5 bases and 2 bases, with 7 bases remaining between them. CDR1 and CDR2 (germline): SGHTA, FQGNSA. This CDR3 spans 14 amino acids. The CDR3 DNA reads as TGTGCCAGCAGCCAGTTCACTGGGGCCAACGTCCTGACTTTC. Amino acids: CASSQFTGANVLTF.

This chain links TRBV6-1 with TRBJ2-5; TRBD2 agrees at 10 bases. V lost 5 bases to trimming and J lost 12 bases; unmatched junction nucleotides: 12. The CDR3 totals 14 residues. Germline V CDR1 and CDR2: MNHNS, SASEGT. CDR3 nucleotides: TGTGCCAGCAGTTTCCGTCCCCCCAGCGGGAGGGAGTACTTC. It encodes CASSFRPPSGREYF.

V is TRBV7-9 and J is TRBJ2-5; D is unclear. V was cut by 5 bases and J by 4 bases, with 17 bases left in between. CDR1 and CDR2 from the germline V gene are SEHNR and FQNEAQ (reference sequence). This CDR3 is 15 amino acids long. The CDR3 DNA reads TGTGCCAGCAGCCCCTACGTCGCAGAGACAGAGACCCAGTACTTC. Translated, it gives CASSPYVAETETQYF.

This sequence joins TRBV20-1 and TRBJ1-2; D not resolved. Germline V lookup: CDR1 DFQATT, CDR2 SNEGSKA (reference sequence). V was clipped by 1 base and J by 8 bases, with 8 bases between them. The CDR3 is made up of 11 amino acids. Here the CDR3 DNA reads TGCAGTGCTAGAGGCGCGGGGGGCTACACCTTC. This sequence encodes CSARGAGGYTF.

The chain uses TRBV4-3 and TRBJ2-7, with D unresolved. Trimming pared 1 base from V and 4 bases from J, leaving 8 bases between. The CDR3 has 13 amino acids. Germline V CDR1 and CDR2: LGHNA, YSLEER. The CDR3: CASSQAKGYEQYF. The CDR3 DNA sequence: TGCGCCAGCAGCCAAGCTAAGGGTTACGAGCAGTACTTC.

The V and J genes are TRBV19 and TRBJ2-6, with 10 bases lining up with TRBD2. V dropped 5 bases and J dropped 0; count of bases not matched to a gene: 7. The CDR3 length is 18 residues. In germline, CDR1 is LNHDA, CDR2 SQIVND (reference sequence). CDR3 in amino acids: CASSFGLADSSGANVLTF. CDR3 DNA: TGTGCCAGTAGTTTCGGACTAGCGGATAGCTCTGGGGCCAACGTCCTGACTTTC.

The chain joins TRBV11-1 to TRBJ1-1; 10 bases match TRBD1. The CDR3 extends over 14 amino acids. Trimming at V came to 5 bases and at J to 5 bases, leaving 5 bases not matched to a gene. Germline CDR1 SGHAT, CDR2 FQDESV (reference sequence). The CDR3 sequence is CASSMTGGGTEAFF. The CDR3 bases are TGTGCCAGCAGCATGACAGGGGGCGGTACTGAAGCTTTCTTT.

The CDR3 DNA is TGTGCCAGCAGTTACGACTCTGGGGCCAACGTCCTGACTTTC. Protein product: CASSYDSGANVLTF. The chain combines TRBV6-5 with TRBJ2-6; D gene unclear. Trimming left V 2 bases short and J 0 bases short, with 2 bases between. The V gene's germline CDR1 is MNHEY and CDR2 SVGAGI. The CDR3 loop spans 14 amino acids.

The genes are TRBV29-1 and TRBJ1-1; 8 bases are a match to TRBD1. The germline V gene encodes CDR1 SQVTM and CDR2 ANQGSEA. The CDR3 has 12 residues. The V and J ends lost 3 bases and 7 bases, in that order; junction bases with no gene match: 4. The CDR3 reads CSVDDRGDEAFF. CDR3 DNA: TGCAGCGTTGATGACAGGGGAGATGAAGCTTTCTTT.

The chain combines TRBV4-2 with TRBJ2-7, with 7 bases fitting TRBD1. This CDR3 is built from 14 residues. Germline CDR1 and CDR2: LGHNA and YNFKEQ. The trim removed 3 bases at V and 4 bases at J, leaving 6 bases unmatched. The DNA of the CDR3 is TGTGCCAGCAGCCACCCGGGACAGCAGTACGAGCAGTACTTC. Its translation: CASSHPGQQYEQYF.

J is TRBJ1-2 and V is TRBV11-1; 7 nucleotides agree with TRBD1. V shed 7 bases and J 3 bases; nucleotides not matched to a gene: 8. CDR3 length: 14 amino acids. The germline CDR1 and CDR2 sequences are SGHAT and FQDESV (reference sequence). In DNA, the CDR3 is TGTGCCAGCAAGGACCGGGACAGCGACTATGGCTACACCTTC. The encoded protein is CASKDRDSDYGYTF.

The genes are TRBV6-1 and TRBJ1-4, with D possibly being TRBD1 (6 bases). There are 17 residues in the CDR3. Germline V lookup: CDR1 MNHNS, CDR2 SASEGT. V was pared by 5 bases and J by 1 base, with 17 bases between. In nucleotides, the CDR3 is TGTGCCAGCAGTCAATACCCGCAGGACAGAACTAATGAAAAACTGTTTTTT. Translated: CASSQYPQDRTNEKLFF.

The chain carries TRBV5-4 and TRBJ2-1; 7 bases line up with TRBD2. V shed 4 bases and J 4 bases; nucleotides not matched to a gene: 11. The CDR3 extends over 16 amino acids. Germline CDR1 is SGHNT and CDR2 is YYREEE (reference sequence). The DNA of the CDR3 is TGTGCCAGCAGCCTGGGAGAGGGAGGGATTTACAATGAGCAGTTCTTC. It yields the protein CASSLGEGGIYNEQFF.

The V and J genes are TRBV4-2 and TRBJ2-1; D is possibly TRBD1 (5 bases). CDR1 LGHNA and CDR2 YNFKEQ come from the germline V gene. The CDR3 length is 16 residues. Trimming removed 1 base from V and 2 bases from J, with 12 bases in between. The CDR3 region is CASSQAGYPTYNEQFF. CDR3 bases: TGTGCCAGCAGCCAAGCAGGGTACCCCACCTACAATGAGCAGTTCTTC.

This chain uses TRBV19 with TRBJ1-5; TRBD1 is a possible D gene (5 bases). Germline CDR1 reads LNHDA; CDR2 reads SQIVND (reference sequence). V was pared by 7 bases and J by 2 bases, with 12 bases between. The CDR3 is 14 amino acids. CDR3 bases: TGTGCCAGTAACTATGTGGGGCGCAATCAGCCCCAGCATTTT. Encoded protein: CASNYVGRNQPQHF.

The V gene is TRBV7-9, the J gene TRBJ1-2; no clear D gene. The CDR3 is 13 residues long. Trimming took off 4 bases at V and 4 bases at J, with 10 bases between the two ends. From germline, CDR1 is SEHNR and CDR2 FQNEAQ (reference sequence). The CDR3 nucleotides are TGTGCCAGCAGCTCGGGAGCGCGCTATGGCTACACCTTC. This codes for CASSSGARYGYTF.

This clonotype appeared a single time. The junction departs from the called germline gene at one end, perhaps through a read error. J is TRBJ2-1 and V is TRBV4-1, with D hard to call. CDR3 length equals 14 residues. The V gene's germline CDR1 is MGHRA and CDR2 YSYEKL. The CDR3 DNA reads as TGCGCCAGCAGTCAAGCGCCAGGCCCCAATGAGCAGTTCTTC. It translates to CASSQAPGPNEQFF.

The V gene is TRBV3-1, the J gene TRBJ2-7; D remains unclear. V gave up 0 bases and J gave up 2 bases, with 11 bases separating them. CDR3 length equals 15 residues. The germline V gene encodes CDR1 LGHDT and CDR2 YNNKEL (reference sequence). The CDR3 coding sequence is TGTGCCAGCAGCCAAGATTATGTAGAAACCTACGAGCAGTACTTC. Protein: CASSQDYVETYEQYF.

The chain employs TRBV13 and TRBJ1-1; 10 nucleotides line up with TRBD1. This CDR3 contains 14 residues. V gave up 5 bases and J gave up 7 bases; unmatched junction bases: 7. In germline, CDR1 is PRHDT, CDR2 FYEKMQ (reference sequence). CDR3 sequence: CASSPLWTGGEAFF. CDR3 coding DNA: TGTGCCAGCAGCCCACTTTGGACAGGGGGTGAAGCTTTCTTT.

V gene TRBV6-5 combines with J gene TRBJ2-1; possibly TRBD1 or TRBD2 for D (6 bases each). Looked up from germline, CDR1 is MNHEY and CDR2 is SVGAGI. The CDR3 extends over 13 amino acids. Trimming took off 8 bases at V and 9 bases at J, with 17 bases between the two ends. CDR3 nucleotide sequence: TGTGCCAGCTCACTAAACGGGGGCGTTGAGCAGTTCTTC. This gives the protein CASSLNGGVEQFF.

The chain carries TRBV6-6 and TRBJ2-5; D is unclear. The CDR3 loop spans 11 amino acids. V was clipped by 5 bases and J by 7 bases, with 8 bases between them. The V gene's germline CDR1 is MNHNY and CDR2 SVGAGI (reference sequence). For the CDR3, the DNA is TGTGCCAGCAGTCAACCCGGGACCCAGTACTTC. Translating it yields CASSQPGTQYF.

This clonotype has only one observation. J is TRBJ1-1 and V is TRBV19, with D unclear. Trimming pared 6 bases from V and 1 base from J, leaving 12 bases between. This CDR3 is 14 amino acids long. Germline V gene sequence: CDR1 LNHDA, CDR2 SQIVND (reference sequence). The CDR3 nucleotides are TGTGCCAGTAGGGGGTCTACAGCGAACACTGAAGCTTTCTTT. Translated, it gives CASRGSTANTEAFF.

CDR3 loop: CASSLGWQETQYF. CDR3 DNA: TGTGCCAGCAGTTTGGGATGGCAAGAGACCCAGTACTTC. This sequence joins TRBV27 and TRBJ2-5; D unresolved. CDR1 and CDR2 (germline): MNHEY, SMNVEV (reference sequence). The CDR3 sequence is 13 residues long. Trimming took 3 bases from V and 2 from J, leaving 7 bases between them.

The chain is built from TRBV20-1 and TRBJ2-4; a possible D gene is TRBD1 (6 bases). Germline loops: CDR1 DFQATT, CDR2 SNEGSKA (reference sequence). Trimming removed 3 bases from V and 4 bases from J, with 10 bases in between. CDR3 length: 13 amino acids. CDR3 sequence: CSARSTGKNIQYF. In nucleotides, the CDR3 is TGCAGTGCTAGGAGTACAGGGAAAAACATTCAGTACTTC.

V is TRBV13 and J is TRBJ2-2, with D hard to call. V lost 5 bases to trimming and J lost 2 bases, with 9 bases between them. This CDR3 contains 14 residues. Germline V gives CDR1 PRHDT, CDR2 FYEKMQ (reference sequence). This chain's CDR3 is CASSPAANTGELFF. CDR3 DNA: TGTGCCAGCAGCCCGGCCGCTAACACCGGGGAGCTGTTTTTT.